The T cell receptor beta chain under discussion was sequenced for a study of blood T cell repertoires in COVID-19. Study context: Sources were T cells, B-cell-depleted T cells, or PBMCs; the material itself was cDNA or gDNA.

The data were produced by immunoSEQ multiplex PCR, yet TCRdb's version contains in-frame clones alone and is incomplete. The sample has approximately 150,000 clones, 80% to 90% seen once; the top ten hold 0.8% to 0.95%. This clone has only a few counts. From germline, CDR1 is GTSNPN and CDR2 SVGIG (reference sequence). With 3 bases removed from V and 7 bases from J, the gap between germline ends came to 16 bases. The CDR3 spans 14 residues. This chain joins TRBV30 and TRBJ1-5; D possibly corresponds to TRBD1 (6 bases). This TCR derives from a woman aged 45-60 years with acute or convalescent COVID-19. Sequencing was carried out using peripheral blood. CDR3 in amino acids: CAWSPSQGSQPQHF. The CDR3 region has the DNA TGTGCCTGGAGCCCATCACAGGGATCCCAGCCCCAGCATTTT.